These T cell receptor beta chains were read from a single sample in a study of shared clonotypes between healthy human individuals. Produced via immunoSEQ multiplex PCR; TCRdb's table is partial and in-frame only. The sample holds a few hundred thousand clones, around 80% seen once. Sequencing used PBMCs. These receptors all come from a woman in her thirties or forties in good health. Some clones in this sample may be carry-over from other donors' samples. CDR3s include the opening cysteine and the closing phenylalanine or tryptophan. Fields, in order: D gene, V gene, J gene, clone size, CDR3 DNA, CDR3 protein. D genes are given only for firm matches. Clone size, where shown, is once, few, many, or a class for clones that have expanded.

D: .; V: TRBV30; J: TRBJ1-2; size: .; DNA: TGTGCCTGGGAGAGACAGTACTATGGCTACACCTTC; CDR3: CAWERQYYGYTF
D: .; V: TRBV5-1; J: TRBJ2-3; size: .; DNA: TGCGCCAGCAGACCCCAGGGTCCTAGCACAGATACGCAGTATTTT; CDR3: CASRPQGPSTDTQYF
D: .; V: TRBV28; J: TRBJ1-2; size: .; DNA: TGTGCCAGCAGCACTACCGCCTATAACTATGGCTACACCTTC; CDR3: CASSTTAYNYGYTF
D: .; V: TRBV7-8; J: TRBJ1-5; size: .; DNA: TGTGCAACTATGCAGGGGTCCAATCAGCCCCAGCATTTT; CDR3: CATMQGSNQPQHF
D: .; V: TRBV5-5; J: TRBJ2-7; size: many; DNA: TGTGCCAGCAGCTTGGACAGAATCGCCAACGAGCAGTACTTC; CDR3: CASSLDRIANEQYF
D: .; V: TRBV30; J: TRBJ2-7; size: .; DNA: TGTGCCTGGAGTACGACAGTCTACGAGCAGTACTTC; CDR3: CAWSTTVYEQYF
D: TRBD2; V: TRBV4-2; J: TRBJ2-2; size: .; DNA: TGTGCCAGCAGCCGCGGACTAGCGGGAGATTCGAACACCGGGGAGCTGTTTTTT; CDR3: CASSRGLAGDSNTGELFF
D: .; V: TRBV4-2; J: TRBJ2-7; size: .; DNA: TGTGCCAGCAGCCAAGATTTGTATGGCTCATTCTCCTACGAGCAGTACTTC; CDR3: CASSQDLYGSFSYEQYF
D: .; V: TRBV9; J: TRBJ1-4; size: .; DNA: TGTGCCAGCAGCGTAGATGAGGTCAGCAGTAGCGAAAAACTGTTTTTT; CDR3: CASSVDEVSSSEKLFF
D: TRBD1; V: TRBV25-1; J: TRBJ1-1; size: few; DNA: TGTGCCAGCAGTGTACGGACAGGCATTGAAGCTTTCTTT; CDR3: CASSVRTGIEAFF
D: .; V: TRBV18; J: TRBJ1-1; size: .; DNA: TGTGCCAGCTTACTATCGGGACAATGGAGGAACACTGAAGCTTTCTTT; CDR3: CASLLSGQWRNTEAFF
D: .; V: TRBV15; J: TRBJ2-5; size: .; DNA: TGTGCCACCAGCAGAGATGCCCTCCACGGGGGGCGCCAAGAGACCCAGTACTTC; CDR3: CATSRDALHGGRQETQYF
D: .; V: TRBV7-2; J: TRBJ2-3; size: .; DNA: TGTGCCAGCAGGCTAGGGGTTGTGGCAGATACGCAGTATTTT; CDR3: CASRLGVVADTQYF
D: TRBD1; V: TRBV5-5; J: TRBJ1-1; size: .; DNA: TGTGCCACCTCGACAGGGGGCCTCTCCCACGAAGCTTTCTTT; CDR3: CATSTGGLSHEAFF
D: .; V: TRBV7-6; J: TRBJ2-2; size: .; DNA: TGTGCCAGCAGCTTCCCTCGGGGCGGGGAGCTGTTTTTT; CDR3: CASSFPRGGELFF
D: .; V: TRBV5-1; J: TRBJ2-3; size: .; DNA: TGCGCCAGCAGCCCCGGGCAGGGTTCAGATACGCAGTATTTT; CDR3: CASSPGQGSDTQYF
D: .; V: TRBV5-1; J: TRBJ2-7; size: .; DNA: TGCGCCAGCAGCTCACCGCCAGAGATCCCGATGCAGTACTTC; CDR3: CASSSPPEIPMQYF
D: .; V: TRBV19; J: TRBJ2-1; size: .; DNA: TGTGCCAGTAGTATTTGGGGGCAGTATGAGCAGTTCTTC; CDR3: CASSIWGQYEQFF
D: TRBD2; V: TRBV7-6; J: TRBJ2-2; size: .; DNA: TGTGCCAGCAGCTCAGGAGCCGGGAGGAGGGGTACCGGGGAGCTGTTTTTT; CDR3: CASSSGAGRRGTGELFF
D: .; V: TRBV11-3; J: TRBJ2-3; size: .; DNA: TGTGCCAGCAGCTTTAATTTGGTGGGAGTGGCAGATACGCAGTATTTT; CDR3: CASSFNLVGVADTQYF
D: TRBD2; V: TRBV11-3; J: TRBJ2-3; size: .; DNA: TGTGCCAGCAGCTTAGATGGGACTAGTATCACAGATACGCAGTATTTT; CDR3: CASSLDGTSITDTQYF
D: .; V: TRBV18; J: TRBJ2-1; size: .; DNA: TGTGCCAGCTCACGGGAGAGCTCCTACAATGAGCAGTTCTTC; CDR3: CASSRESSYNEQFF
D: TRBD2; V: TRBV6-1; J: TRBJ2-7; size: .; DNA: TGTGCCAGCAGTGCACTAGCGGGAGGCTTCTACGAGCAGTACTTC; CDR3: CASSALAGGFYEQYF
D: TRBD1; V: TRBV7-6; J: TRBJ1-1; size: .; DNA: TGTGCCAGCAGCCGACAGGGGGCCACTGAAGCTTTCTTT; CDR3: CASSRQGATEAFF
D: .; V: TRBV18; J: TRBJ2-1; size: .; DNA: TGTGCCAGCTCACCTAACCCGGGACTGTTGAATGAGCAGTTCTTC; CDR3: CASSPNPGLLNEQFF
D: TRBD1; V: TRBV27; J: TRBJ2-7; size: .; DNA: TGTGCCAGCAGGGGACAGACCCGTTACGAGCAGTACTTC; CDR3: CASRGQTRYEQYF
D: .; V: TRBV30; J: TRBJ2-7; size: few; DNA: TGTGCCTGGCCTCTTCGGGGCCCCTTCTGGGAGCAGTACTTC; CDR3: CAWPLRGPFWEQYF
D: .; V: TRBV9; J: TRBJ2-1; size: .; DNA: TGTGCCAGCAGCCCCCGACTGGTCTACTCCTACAATGAGCAGTTCTTC; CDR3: CASSPRLVYSYNEQFF
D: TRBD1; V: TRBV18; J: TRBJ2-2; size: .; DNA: TGTGCCAGCTCACCACGGACAGGGGGCCGCACCGGGGAGCTGTTTTTT; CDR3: CASSPRTGGRTGELFF
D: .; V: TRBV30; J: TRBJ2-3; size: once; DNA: TGTGCCTGGAGTGTAGGGGTAACCTTCACAGATACGCAGTATTTT; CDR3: CAWSVGVTFTDTQYF
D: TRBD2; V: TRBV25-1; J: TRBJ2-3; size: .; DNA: TGTGCCAGCAGTGAGGGGACTAGCGGTTACACAGATACGCAGTATTTT; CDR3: CASSEGTSGYTDTQYF